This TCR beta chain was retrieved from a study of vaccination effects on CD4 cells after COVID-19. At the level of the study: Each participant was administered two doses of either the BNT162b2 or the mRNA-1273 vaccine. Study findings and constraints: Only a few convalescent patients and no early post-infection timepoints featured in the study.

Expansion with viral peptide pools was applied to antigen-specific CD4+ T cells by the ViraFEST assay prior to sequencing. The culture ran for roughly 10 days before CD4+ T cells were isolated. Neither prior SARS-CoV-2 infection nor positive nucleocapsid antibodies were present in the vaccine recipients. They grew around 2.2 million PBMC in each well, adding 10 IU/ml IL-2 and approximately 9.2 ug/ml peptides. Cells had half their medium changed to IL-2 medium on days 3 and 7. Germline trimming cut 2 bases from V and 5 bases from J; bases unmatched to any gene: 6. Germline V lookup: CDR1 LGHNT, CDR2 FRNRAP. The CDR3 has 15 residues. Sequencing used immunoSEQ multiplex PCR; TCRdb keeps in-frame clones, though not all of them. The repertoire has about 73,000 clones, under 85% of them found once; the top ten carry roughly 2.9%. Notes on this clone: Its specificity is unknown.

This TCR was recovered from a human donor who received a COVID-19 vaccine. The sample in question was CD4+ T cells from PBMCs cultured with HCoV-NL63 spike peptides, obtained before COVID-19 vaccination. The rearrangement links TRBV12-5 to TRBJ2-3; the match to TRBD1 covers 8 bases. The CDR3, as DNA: TGTGCTAGTGGTTTGTGGCAGGGGGCGGGAGATACGCAGTATTTT. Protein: CASGLWQGAGDTQYF.